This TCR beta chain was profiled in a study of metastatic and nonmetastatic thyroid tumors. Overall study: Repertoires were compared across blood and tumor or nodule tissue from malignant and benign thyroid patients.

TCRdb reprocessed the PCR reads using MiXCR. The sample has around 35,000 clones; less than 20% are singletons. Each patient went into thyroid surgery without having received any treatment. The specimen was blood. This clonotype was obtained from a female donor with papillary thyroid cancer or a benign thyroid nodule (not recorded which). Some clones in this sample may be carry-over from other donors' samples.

DNA of the CDR3: TGCAGTGTTCAGGGGAGAGTGGAAGAGCAGTACTTC. It translates to CSVQGRVEEQYF. The rearrangement joins TRBV20-1 to TRBJ2-7; D is perhaps TRBD1 (6 bases). Germline CDR1 reads DFQATT; CDR2 reads SNEGSKA (reference sequence). The CDR3 is 12 amino acids. The V end lost 7 bases, the J end lost 7 bases, and 17 bases lay between the germline ends.